This record concerns one T cell receptor beta chain sequence. The data originate from a study of blood T cell repertoires in COVID-19. The assay was immunoSEQ multiplex PCR, and TCRdb's table has in-frame clones only and misses some. The table records 62,000 or so clones, over 75% of them present only once. This CDR3 is 15 amino acids long. Germline-derived CDR1 and CDR2 are SGHVS and FQNEAQ. J lost 6 bases, V lost 5 bases, and 11 bases had no gene match. The sequenced material came from peripheral blood. The sequence came from a human donor in a cohort sampled during active COVID-19. This chain links TRBV7-8 with TRBJ2-7, with 9 bases fitting TRBD1. The CDR3 loop reads CASSLLVGTGSEQYF. DNA for the CDR3: TGTGCCAGCAGCCTACTTGTCGGGACAGGGTCCGAGCAGTACTTC.